These 23 T cell receptor beta chains originate from one sample sequenced in a study of T cells in Graves' hyperthyroidism and ophthalmopathy. Amplified TCR beta CDR3 regions derived from RNA transcripts. HTBI primers were the set used in a first-round RT-PCR of the TCR CDR3. TCRdb processed the multiplex PCR reads anew with MiXCR; each CDR3 protein has one entry. This table has nearly 750,000 distinct CDR3 sequences, 30% to 40% appearing once. Input material: blood. The receptors were sampled from a woman aged 40 to 50 with Graves' hyperthyroidism.

This clonotype was counted a few times. The J gene is TRBJ1-5, the V gene TRBV13, with 8 bases matching TRBD1. The CDR3 covers 16 residues. Germline lookup yields CDR1 PRHDT and CDR2 FYEKMQ (reference sequence). Trimming took 2 bases from V and 6 from J; bases not matched to a gene: 9. CDR3 protein: CASSLFSSGGGQPQHF. The CDR3 bases are TGTGCCAGCAGCTTATTCTCTTCAGGGGGCGGTCAGCCCCAGCATTTT.

In this sample, this clonotype turned up a few times. The chain recombines TRBV28 with TRBJ1-2, with unresolved D. There are 14 residues in the CDR3. Trimming removed 5 bases from V and 2 bases from J, with 12 bases in between. Germline V gene lookup returns CDR1 MDHEN and CDR2 SYDVKM. The CDR3 is CASSPHAGNYGYTF. For the CDR3, the DNA is TGTGCCAGCAGTCCACACGCAGGAAACTATGGCTACACCTTC.

This clonotype turned up a few times. The V gene is TRBV29-1, the J gene TRBJ2-3; 9 nucleotides match TRBD1. V was pared by 3 bases and J by 1 base, with 2 bases of the junction left unmatched. Germline V gives CDR1 SQVTM, CDR2 ANQGSEA. The CDR3 covers 14 residues. CDR3 DNA sequence: TGCAGCGTTGAGTGGGACAGGGGCACAGATACGCAGTATTTT. This sequence encodes CSVEWDRGTDTQYF.

The chain links TRBV29-1 to TRBJ1-2; tentative D call: TRBD1 (6 bases). The CDR3 length is 15 residues. CDR1 is SQVTM and CDR2 is ANQGSEA in the germline V gene. Between the trimmed V and J ends, which lost 5 bases and 7 bases, there was a span of 23 bases. CDR3 amino acids: CSVLPREGVWVGYTF. The CDR3 region has the DNA TGCAGCGTTCTCCCCCGCGAGGGGGTCTGGGTTGGCTACACCTTC.

This clonotype came up a few times. The chain's CDR3 is CASSLGDRREQYF. CDR3 nucleotides: TGCGCCAGCAGCTTGGGGGACAGACGGGAGCAGTACTTC. The chain couples TRBV5-1 to TRBJ2-7; 7 bases match TRBD1. There are 13 residues in the CDR3. Germline V gives CDR1 SGHRS, CDR2 YFSETQ. V dropped 0 bases and J dropped 7; count of bases not matched to a gene: 4.

This clonotype was recorded many times. V gene TRBV19 combines with J gene TRBJ1-1; D gene ambiguous. Per germline, CDR1 LNHDA and CDR2 SQIVND (reference sequence). V was pared by 4 bases and J by 8 bases, with 8 bases between. CDR3 length: 11 residues. The CDR3 here is CASSKGGEAFF. CDR3 coding DNA: TGTGCCAGTAGTAAAGGAGGGGAAGCTTTCTTT.

With respect to this clonotype: This may come from a read error, since a much larger clone is one base off. The chain uses TRBV7-3 and TRBJ2-2; 7 bases fit TRBD2. The V gene's germline CDR1 is SGHTA and CDR2 FQGTGA. This CDR3 is built from 15 residues. V gave up 7 bases and J gave up 7 bases; unmatched junction bases: 12. CDR3 nucleotide sequence: TGTGCCAGCACCCCGTGGCGGGAGCGGGTCGGGGAGCTGTTTTTT. Amino acids: CASTPWRERVGELFF.

On this clonotype: This may be a read error: a much more frequent sequence differs by one nucleotide. V is TRBV20-1 and J is TRBJ2-7; D gene uncertain. Germline values: CDR1 DFQATT, CDR2 SNEGSKA (reference sequence). This CDR3 is built from 14 residues. Trimming took off 0 bases at V and 5 bases at J, with 14 bases between the two ends. CDR3 DNA: TGCAGTGCTAGAGATGATCCACAAGGCGACGAGCAGTACTTC. Encoded protein: CSARDDPQGDEQYF.

The rearrangement joins TRBV6-5 to TRBJ1-5; maybe TRBD1 (5 bases). The CDR3 runs 15 residues. Trimming removed 0 bases at V and 10 bases at J, with 16 bases between. CDR1 and CDR2 (germline): MNHEY, SVGAGI. CDR3 protein: CASSYSIRAGTPQHF. CDR3 DNA sequence: TGTGCCAGCAGTTACTCGATCAGGGCGGGAACACCCCAGCATTTT.

V usage is TRBV5-1 and J usage is TRBJ1-1, with 10 bases that match TRBD1. Trimming at V came to 1 base and at J to 4 bases, leaving 7 bases not matched to a gene. In germline, CDR1 is SGHRS, CDR2 YFSETQ. The CDR3 is made up of 16 amino acids. This CDR3 is CASSLQTGGLGTEAFF. As DNA, the CDR3 is TGCGCCAGCAGCTTGCAGACAGGGGGCTTGGGCACTGAAGCTTTCTTT.

Turning to this clonotype: A read error may explain this, as a much larger clone is one base away. The V gene is TRBV5-1, the J gene TRBJ2-5, with D perhaps assigned TRBD1 or TRBD2 (5 bases each). The CDR3 is 14 amino acids. The germline gives CDR1 SGHRS, CDR2 YFSETQ. In DNA, the CDR3 is TGTGCCAGCAGCCCAGCCTGGGACGTAGAGACCCAGTACTTC. This codes for CASSPAWDVETQYF.

This clonotype appeared once. One base away lies a much larger clone, so this may be a sequencing read error. The rearrangement uses TRBV7-8 and TRBJ2-7; D is unresolved. CDR1 and CDR2 from the germline V gene are SGHVS and FQNEAQ. This CDR3 comprises 13 residues. As DNA, the CDR3 is TGTGCCAGCCTGCAAGCCCACTCCTACGAGCAGGACTTC. Protein product: CASLQAHSYEQDF.

The chain has TRBV11-2 and TRBJ2-7; 8 positions match TRBD1. The V gene's germline CDR1 is SGHAT and CDR2 FQNNGV. The CDR3 loop spans 15 amino acids. V lost 5 bases to trimming and J lost 5 bases; unmatched junction nucleotides: 11. CDR3 sequence reads: CASSPSQGARDEQYF. Here the CDR3 DNA reads TGTGCCAGCAGCCCGTCCCAGGGGGCCAGAGACGAGCAGTACTTC.

Many counts were recorded for this clonotype. The chain combines TRBV7-2 with TRBJ2-5; 10 bases are a match to TRBD2. Germline V gene lookup returns CDR1 SGHTA and CDR2 FQGNSA. With V trimmed by 2 bases and J by 8 bases, 8 bases remained unmatched. CDR3 length: 15 amino acids. The CDR3, as DNA: TGTGCCAGCAGCTTATCACTAGCGGGGATAGAAACCCAGTACTTC. Translating gives CASSLSLAGIETQYF.

This clonotype showed up just once. The chain uses TRBV9 and TRBJ1-3; D is perhaps TRBD1 (5 bases). Trimming took 2 bases from V and 2 from J, leaving 11 bases between them. This CDR3 spans 15 amino acids. Germline V gene sequence: CDR1 SGDLS, CDR2 YYNGEE. The CDR3 loop is CASSVGQHTGNTIYF. The DNA of the CDR3 is TGTGCCAGCAGCGTGGGGCAACACACTGGAAACACCATATATTTT.

V gene TRBV24-1 combines with J gene TRBJ2-3; D is perhaps TRBD1 or TRBD2 (5 bases each). Deletions cut 5 bases from V and 0 bases from J, with 11 bases between. Germline CDR1 reads KGHDR; CDR2 reads SFDVKD. The CDR3 consists of 15 residues. The CDR3 coding sequence is TGTGCCACCAGTGCTGGGGGTTCTAGCACAGATACGCAGTATTTT. Amino acids: CATSAGGSSTDTQYF.

Comments on this clonotype: One end of the junction does not line up with germline, which may come from a read error. The chain employs TRBV5-1 and TRBJ2-7; no clear D gene. Per the germline V gene, CDR1 is SGHRS and CDR2 is YFSETQ. This CDR3 spans 11 amino acids. The CDR3 bases are TGCGCCAGCAGCTTGGATTACGTGCAGTACTTC. It translates to CASSLDYVQYF.

This clonotype has a count of ten or more. The chain recombines TRBV10-1 with TRBJ1-5, with TRBD1 matching over 9 bases. V lost 5 bases, J lost 5 bases, and 4 bases stayed unmatched. Germline CDR1 is WNHNN and CDR2 is SYGVQD (reference sequence). The CDR3 runs 14 residues. CDR3 DNA: TGCGCCAGCAGTCCTAGACAGGGGGATCAGCCCCAGCATTTT. This sequence encodes CASSPRQGDQPQHF.

This chain links TRBV29-1 with TRBJ2-7; TRBD1 matches at 7 bases. Trimming removed 7 bases from V and 4 bases from J; junction bases left unmatched: 7. The CDR3 runs 12 residues. Per germline, CDR1 SQVTM and CDR2 ANQGSEA. CDR3 region: CSDDRVLYEQYF. CDR3 in DNA: TGCAGCGACGACAGGGTGTTGTACGAGCAGTACTTC.

The V gene is TRBV6-5, the J gene TRBJ1-1; 8 bases align to TRBD1. The CDR3 consists of 12 residues. In germline, CDR1 is MNHEY, CDR2 SVGAGI. V lost 5 bases to trimming and J lost 11 bases; unmatched junction nucleotides: 7. CDR3 nucleotides: TGTGCCAGCAGTGACAGGGGAGCTACGGCTTTCTTT. Encoded protein: CASSDRGATAFF.

V gene TRBV6-5 combines with J gene TRBJ2-7, with D perhaps TRBD1 or TRBD2 (5 bases each). Germline V gene sequence: CDR1 MNHEY, CDR2 SVGAGI. Deletions cut 4 bases from V and 2 bases from J, with 9 bases between. CDR3 length: 13 amino acids. The CDR3 DNA follows: TGTGCCAGCAGTTGGTCGGGGCCCTACGAGCAGTACTTC. Its protein product is CASSWSGPYEQYF.

This clonotype was counted many times. The gene calls are TRBV20-1 and TRBJ2-7, with D possibly matching TRBD2 (6 bases). V lost 7 bases and J 5 bases, leaving 21 bases between the germline ends. The CDR3 runs to 14 residues. The germline CDR1 and CDR2 sequences are DFQATT and SNEGSKA (reference sequence). The CDR3 loop reads CSVHRGDSQNEQYF. In DNA, the CDR3 is TGCAGTGTTCATCGTGGGGACTCTCAAAACGAGCAGTACTTC.

This clonotype was seen many times. The chain employs TRBV20-1 and TRBJ1-5, with D uncertain. Per germline, CDR1 DFQATT and CDR2 SNEGSKA (reference sequence). V was shortened by 2 bases and J by 0 bases, with 8 bases between the two germline ends. This CDR3 is 14 amino acids long. CDR3 in amino acids: CSARSSDSNQPQHF. CDR3 nucleotide sequence: TGCAGTGCTAGATCCAGTGATAGCAATCAGCCCCAGCATTTT.